This record concerns one TCR beta chain sequence. As yet, its antigen is unknown. V was clipped by 5 bases and J by 2 bases, with 13 bases between them. The CDR3 is made up of 13 amino acids. Germline CDR1 and CDR2: SQVTM and ANQGSEA. The authors extracted RNA and reverse transcribed it into cDNA as the sequencing template. The data were produced by immunoSEQ multiplex PCR, yet TCRdb's version contains in-frame clones alone and is incomplete. The sample contains 140,000 or so clones, about half of which appear only once. These data belong to a study of CD8+ T cells in alopecia areata. About the study: Treated individuals took tofacitinib by mouth, 5 to 10 mg twice daily. Tofacitinib dosing lasted 6 to 18 months, which was then followed by 6 months off drug. General study findings and limits: Alopecia totalis/universalis scalp especially showed more expanded CD8+ clones than normal scalp.

Sorted out of PBMCs were CD4+ T cells and CD8+ T cells. The rearrangement uses TRBV29-1 and TRBJ2-7, with D possibly being TRBD1 (5 bases). The sample was CD4+ T cells sorted from blood, taken at week 0. This TCR was sampled from a human donor with alopecia areata. The CDR3 sequence is CSVRLVGAYEQYF. The CDR3 bases are TGCAGCGTTCGTTTGGTAGGGGCCTACGAGCAGTACTTC.